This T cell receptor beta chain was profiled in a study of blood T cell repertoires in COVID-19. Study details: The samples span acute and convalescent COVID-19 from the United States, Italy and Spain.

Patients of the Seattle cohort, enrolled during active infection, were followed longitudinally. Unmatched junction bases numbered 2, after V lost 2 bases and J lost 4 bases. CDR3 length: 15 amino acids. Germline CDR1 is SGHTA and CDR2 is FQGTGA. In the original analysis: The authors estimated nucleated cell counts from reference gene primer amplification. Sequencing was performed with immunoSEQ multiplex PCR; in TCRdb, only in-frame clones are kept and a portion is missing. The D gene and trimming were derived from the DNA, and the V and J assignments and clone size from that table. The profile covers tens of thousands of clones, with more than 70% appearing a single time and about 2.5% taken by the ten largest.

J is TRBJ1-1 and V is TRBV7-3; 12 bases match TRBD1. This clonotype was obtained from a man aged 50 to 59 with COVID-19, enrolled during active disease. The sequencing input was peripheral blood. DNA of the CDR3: TGTGCCAGCAGCTTACCGGGACAGGGGGCCACTGAAGCTTTCTTT. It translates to CASSLPGQGATEAFF.